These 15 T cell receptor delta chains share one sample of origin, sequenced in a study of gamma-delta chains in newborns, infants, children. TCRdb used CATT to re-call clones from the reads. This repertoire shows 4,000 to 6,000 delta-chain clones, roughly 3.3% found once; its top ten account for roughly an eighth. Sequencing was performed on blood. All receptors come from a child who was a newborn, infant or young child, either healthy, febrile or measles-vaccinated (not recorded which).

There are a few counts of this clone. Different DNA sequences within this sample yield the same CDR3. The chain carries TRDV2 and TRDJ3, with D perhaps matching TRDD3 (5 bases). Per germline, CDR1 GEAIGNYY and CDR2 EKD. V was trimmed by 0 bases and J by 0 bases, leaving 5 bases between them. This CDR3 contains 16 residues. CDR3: CACDTWGSWDTRQMFF. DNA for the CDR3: TGTGCCTGTGACACCTGGGGCTCCTGGGACACCCGACAGATGTTTTTC.

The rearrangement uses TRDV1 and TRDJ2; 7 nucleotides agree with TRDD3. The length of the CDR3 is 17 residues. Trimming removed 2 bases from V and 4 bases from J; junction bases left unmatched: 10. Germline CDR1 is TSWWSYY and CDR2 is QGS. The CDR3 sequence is CALGEGATYWGTAQLFF. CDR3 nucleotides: TGTGCTCTTGGGGAAGGGGCTACGTACTGGGGGACAGCACAACTCTTCTTT.

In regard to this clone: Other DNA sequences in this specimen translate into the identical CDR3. The CDR3 coding sequence is TGTGCCTGTGACACTGGGGGCCCTAGCTCCTGGGACACCCGACAGATGTTTTTC. Its protein is CACDTGGPSSWDTRQMFF. The chain recombines TRDV2 with TRDJ3, with D perhaps matching TRDD3 (6 bases). V was shortened by 1 base and J by 0 bases, with 12 bases between the two germline ends. CDR3 length: 18 residues. The V gene's germline CDR1 is GEAIGNYY and CDR2 EKD.

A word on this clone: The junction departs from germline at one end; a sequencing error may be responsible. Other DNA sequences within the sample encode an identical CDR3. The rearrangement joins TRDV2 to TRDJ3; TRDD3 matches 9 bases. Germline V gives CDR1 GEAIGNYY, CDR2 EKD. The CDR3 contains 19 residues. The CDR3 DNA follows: TGTGCCTGTGACAAAGTACTGGGGGAGAGCTCCTGGGATACCCGACAGATGTTTTTC. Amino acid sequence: CACDKVLGESSWDTRQMFF.

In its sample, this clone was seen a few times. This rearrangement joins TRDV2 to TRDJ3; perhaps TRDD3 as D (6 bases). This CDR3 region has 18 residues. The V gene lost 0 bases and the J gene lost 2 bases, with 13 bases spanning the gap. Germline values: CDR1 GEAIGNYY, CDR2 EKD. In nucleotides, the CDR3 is TGTGCCTGTGACACCTGGGGGTCTGCGCCCTGGGACACCCGACAGATGTTTTTC. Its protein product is CACDTWGSAPWDTRQMFF.

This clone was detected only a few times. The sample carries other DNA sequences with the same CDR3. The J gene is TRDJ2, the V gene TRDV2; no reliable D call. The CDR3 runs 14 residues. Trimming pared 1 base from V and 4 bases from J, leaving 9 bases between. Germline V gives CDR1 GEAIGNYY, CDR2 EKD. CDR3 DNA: TGTGCCTGTGACACTGGAGGAAAGACAGCACAACTCTTCTTT. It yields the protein CACDTGGKTAQLFF.

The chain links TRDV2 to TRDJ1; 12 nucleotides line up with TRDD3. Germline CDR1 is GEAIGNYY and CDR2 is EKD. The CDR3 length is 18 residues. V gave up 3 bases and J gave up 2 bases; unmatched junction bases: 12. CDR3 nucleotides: TGTGCCTGTGACCAACTGGGGGATACCCTTAGGGGGACCGATAAACTCATCTTT. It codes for CACDQLGDTLRGTDKLIF.

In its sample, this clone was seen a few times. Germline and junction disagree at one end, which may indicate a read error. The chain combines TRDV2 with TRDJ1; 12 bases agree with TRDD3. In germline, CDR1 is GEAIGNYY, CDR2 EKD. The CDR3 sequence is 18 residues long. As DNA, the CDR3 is TGTGCCTGTGACACCGAAACGACTGGGGGATACTTGACCGATAAACTCACCTTT. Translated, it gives CACDTETTGGYLTDKLTF.

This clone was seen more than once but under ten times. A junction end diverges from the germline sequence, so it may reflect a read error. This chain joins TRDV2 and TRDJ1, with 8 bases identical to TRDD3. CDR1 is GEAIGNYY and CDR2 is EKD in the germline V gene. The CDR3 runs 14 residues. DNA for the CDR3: TGTGCCCGTGACACCTGGGGGAACACCGATAAACTCATCTTT. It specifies CARDTWGNTDKLIF.

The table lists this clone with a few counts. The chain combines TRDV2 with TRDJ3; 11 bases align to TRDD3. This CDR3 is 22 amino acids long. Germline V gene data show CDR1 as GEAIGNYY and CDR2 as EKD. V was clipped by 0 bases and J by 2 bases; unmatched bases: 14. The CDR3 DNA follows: TGTGCCTGTGACACCGTTCTGGGGGATACTTCGGGAAGCCCCTGGGACACCCGACAGATGTTTTTC. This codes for CACDTVLGDTSGSPWDTRQMFF.

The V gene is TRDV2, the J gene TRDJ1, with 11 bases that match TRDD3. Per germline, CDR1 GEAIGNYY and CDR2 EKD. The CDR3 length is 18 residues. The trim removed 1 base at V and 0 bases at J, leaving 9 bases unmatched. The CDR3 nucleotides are TGTGCCTGTGACACAATACTGGGGGATAAAAAGTACACCGATAAACTCATCTTT. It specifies CACDTILGDKKYTDKLIF.

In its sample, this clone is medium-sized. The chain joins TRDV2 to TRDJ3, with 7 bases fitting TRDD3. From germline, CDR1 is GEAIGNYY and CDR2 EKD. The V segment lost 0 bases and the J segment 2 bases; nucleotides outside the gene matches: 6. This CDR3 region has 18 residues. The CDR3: CACDTGGYAAWDTRQMFF. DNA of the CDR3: TGTGCCTGTGACACCGGAGGATACGCGGCCTGGGACACCCGACAGATGTTTTTC.

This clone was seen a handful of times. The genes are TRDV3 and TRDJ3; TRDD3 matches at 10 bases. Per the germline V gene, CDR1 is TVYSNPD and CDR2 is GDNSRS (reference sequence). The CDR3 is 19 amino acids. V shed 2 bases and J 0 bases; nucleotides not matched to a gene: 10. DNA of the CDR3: TGTGCCTTTGCGAACTACTGGGGGATTAGCTCCTGGGACACCCGACAGATGTTTTTC. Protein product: CAFANYWGISSWDTRQMFF.

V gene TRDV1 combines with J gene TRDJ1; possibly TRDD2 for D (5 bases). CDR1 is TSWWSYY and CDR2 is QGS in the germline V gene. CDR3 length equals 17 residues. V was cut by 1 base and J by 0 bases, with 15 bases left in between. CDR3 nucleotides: TGTGCTCTTGGGGAACCGTTTCCTCCCATTTACACCGATAAACTCATCTTT. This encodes CALGEPFPPIYTDKLIF.

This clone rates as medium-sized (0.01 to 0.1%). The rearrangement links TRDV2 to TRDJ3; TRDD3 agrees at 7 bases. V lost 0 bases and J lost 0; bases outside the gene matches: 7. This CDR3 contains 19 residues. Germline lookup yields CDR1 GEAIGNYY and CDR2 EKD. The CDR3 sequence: CACDTAGDPFSWDTRQMFF. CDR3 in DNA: TGTGCCTGTGACACCGCGGGGGATCCTTTCTCCTGGGACACCCGACAGATGTTTTTC.